A single sample gave rise to the 27 T cell receptor beta chains below, sequenced in a study of beta chain features in type 1 diabetes. Expressed TCRB transcripts got sequenced, as all isolated RNA was reverse transcribed. The repertoire was sequenced with immunoSEQ multiplex PCR; TCRdb's copy has only in-frame clones and lacks some. The sample records hundreds of thousands of clones, 15% to 17% being singletons. The sample consisted of naive CD4+ T cells from blood. The receptors originated from a man aged 18 to 30 in good health.

The chain combines TRBV28 with TRBJ2-7, with D maybe TRBD2 (6 bases). V was trimmed by 6 bases and J by 1 base, leaving 16 bases between them. Germline V lookup: CDR1 MDHEN, CDR2 SYDVKM. The CDR3 has 15 amino acids. CDR3 amino acids: CASSSPGSKSYEQYF. CDR3 DNA sequence: TGTGCCAGCAGCTCCCCCGGGAGTAAGTCCTACGAGCAGTACTTC.

The chain joins TRBV2 to TRBJ2-7, with D possibly called TRBD1 or TRBD2 (5 bases each). The CDR3 runs 13 residues. Germline V lookup: CDR1 SNHLY, CDR2 FYNNEI. Trimming removed 4 bases from V and 5 bases from J, with 12 bases in between. The CDR3 coding sequence is TGTGCCAGCAGTGGGTTTCAGGGAGACGAGCAGTACTTC. Translating gives CASSGFQGDEQYF.

The chain links TRBV11-2 to TRBJ1-5, with no clear D. Germline V gene sequence: CDR1 SGHAT, CDR2 FQNNGV. Trimming cost V 1 base and J 9 bases, with 7 bases left between them. The CDR3 is 12 residues long. For the CDR3, the DNA is TGTGCCAGCAGCTTAGCCTTGGGGCCCCAGCATTTT. Its protein product is CASSLALGPQHF. Full variable domain (missing parts from reference TRBV11-2 and TRBJ1-5): EAGVAQSPRYKIIEKRQSVAFWCNPISGHATLYWYQQILGQGPKLLIQFQNNGVVDDSQLPKDRFSAERLKGVDSTLKIQPAKLEDSAVYLCASSLALGPQHFGDGTRLSIL.

This sequence joins TRBV7-3 and TRBJ1-1; 7 bases fit TRBD1. CDR1 is SGHTA and CDR2 is FQGTGA in the germline V gene. Trimming removed 4 bases from V and 2 bases from J; junction bases left unmatched: 4. The CDR3 consists of 14 residues. DNA for the CDR3: TGTGCCAGCAGCTCACAGGGGACTAACACTGAAGCTTTCTTT. It codes for CASSSQGTNTEAFF.

The V and J genes are TRBV29-1 and TRBJ1-2, with 9 bases fitting TRBD1. The CDR3 sequence is 16 residues long. Trimming cost V 1 base and J 4 bases; bases outside gene matches: 10. The germline CDR1 and CDR2 sequences are SQVTM and ANQGSEA. CDR3 nucleotides: TGCAGCGTTGAAGGAAAACAGGGGGCACCACTCTATGGCTACACCTTC. This encodes CSVEGKQGAPLYGYTF.

This rearrangement joins TRBV6-5 to TRBJ1-2, with D unclear. The CDR3 length is 15 residues. V lost 0 bases and J 3 bases, leaving 11 bases between the germline ends. The V gene's germline CDR1 is MNHEY and CDR2 SVGAGI. In nucleotides, the CDR3 is TGTGCCAGCAGTTACTCTGGCAACCGCCACTATGGCTACACCTTC. It translates to CASSYSGNRHYGYTF.

The chain has TRBV5-1 and TRBJ2-2, with D perhaps given as TRBD1 or TRBD2 (5 bases each). The V end lost 1 base, the J end lost 1 base, and 11 bases lay between the germline ends. The CDR3 has 16 residues. Per germline, CDR1 SGHRS and CDR2 YFSETQ. The CDR3 spells CASSLRGAMNTGELFF. CDR3 in DNA: TGCGCCAGCAGCTTGCGGGGCGCCATGAACACCGGGGAGCTGTTTTTT. The full variable domain, completed using reference TRBV5-1 and TRBJ2-2, is KAGVTQTPRYLIKTRGQQVTLSCSPISGHRSVSWYQQTPGQGLQFLFEYFSETQRNKGNFPGRFSGRQFSNSRSEMNVSTLELGDSALYLCASSLRGAMNTGELFFGEGSRLTVL.

This rearrangement joins TRBV30 to TRBJ1-6; the D gene is possibly TRBD1 (6 bases). CDR3 size: 14 residues. The V end lost 8 bases, the J end lost 0 bases, and 11 bases lay between the germline ends. The germline CDR1 and CDR2 sequences are GTSNPN and SVGIG (reference sequence). CDR3 protein: CANRVGSYNSPLHF. The CDR3 nucleotides read TGTGCCAACAGGGTCGGCTCCTATAATTCACCCCTCCACTTT.

The rearrangement links TRBV7-2 to TRBJ2-5; possibly TRBD1 for D (5 bases). Trimming left V 5 bases short and J 5 bases short, with 12 bases between. CDR3 length: 13 amino acids. The V gene's germline CDR1 is SGHTA and CDR2 FQGNSA. This chain's CDR3 is CASSLVGVETQYF. The CDR3 nucleotides are TGTGCCAGCAGCCTAGTAGGGGTCGAGACCCAGTACTTC. Full variable domain (remainder filled in from reference TRBV7-2 and TRBJ2-5): GAGVSQSPSNKVTEKGKDVELRCDPISGHTALYWYRQSLGQGLEFLIYFQGNSAPDKSGLPSDRFSAERTGGSVSTLTIQRTQQEDSAVYLCASSLVGVETQYFGPGTRLLVL.

The chain uses TRBV6-5 and TRBJ2-7; 9 nucleotides line up with TRBD1. Losses at the gene ends were 5 bases for V and 2 bases for J; bases not matched to a gene: 4. CDR3 length: 14 residues. Germline V gene data show CDR1 as MNHEY and CDR2 as SVGAGI. This CDR3 is CASSKGQGTYEQYF. For the CDR3, the DNA is TGTGCCAGCAGTAAGGGACAGGGAACCTACGAGCAGTACTTC.

The genes are TRBV4-3 and TRBJ2-3, with D unclear. The length of the CDR3 is 15 residues. Trimming took off 4 bases at V and 6 bases at J, with 17 bases between the two ends. Germline-derived CDR1 and CDR2 are LGHNA and YSLEER. Written as DNA, the CDR3 is TGCGCCAGCAGCCTTCAATCTGGGGTTTGGGATACGCAGTATTTT. Translating gives CASSLQSGVWDTQYF.

The genes are TRBV6-5 and TRBJ2-5; D assignment may be TRBD1 or TRBD2 (5 bases each). Germline values: CDR1 MNHEY, CDR2 SVGAGI. Trimming removed 2 bases at V and 5 bases at J, with 15 bases between. This CDR3 is 15 amino acids long. The CDR3 bases are TGTGCCAGCAGTTACACGGCAGGGAGAGTGGAGACCCAGTACTTC. Residues: CASSYTAGRVETQYF.

This chain joins TRBV13 and TRBJ2-7; weak D call: TRBD2 (7 bases). The CDR3 consists of 14 residues. Per germline, CDR1 PRHDT and CDR2 FYEKMQ (reference sequence). V dropped 4 bases and J dropped 2 bases, with 12 bases sitting between them. CDR3 sequence (DNA): TGTGCCAGCAGCTCGGGGGGCCTGCCCTACGAGCAGTACTTC. It specifies CASSSGGLPYEQYF.

This clone appeared a few times. V usage is TRBV4-2 and J usage is TRBJ2-2; unclear D gene. The V gene's germline CDR1 is LGHNA and CDR2 YNFKEQ. Trimming removed 1 base at V and 1 base at J, with 10 bases between. This CDR3 is 16 amino acids long. For the CDR3, the DNA is TGTGCCAGCAGCCAAGTTGGGGAAATGAACACCGGGGAGCTGTTTTTT. The encoded protein is CASSQVGEMNTGELFF.

To note about this clone: The same CDR3 also results from other DNA sequences found in this sample. The rearrangement joins TRBV7-2 to TRBJ2-7; 8 bases align to TRBD1. The junction had 3 bases not matched to a gene; V was cut back by 3 bases and J by 2 bases. There are 14 residues in the CDR3. Germline lookup yields CDR1 SGHTA and CDR2 FQGNSA. The DNA for the CDR3 is TGTGCCAGCAGCTTCGGGACAGGAACCTACGAGCAGTACTTC. Protein sequence: CASSFGTGTYEQYF.

This chain joins TRBV7-8 and TRBJ1-2; D unresolved. This CDR3 has 13 residues. V shed 0 bases and J shed 7 bases, with 9 bases lying between them. Germline loops: CDR1 SGHVS, CDR2 FQNEAQ. The CDR3 DNA follows: TGTGCCAGCAGCTTAGCCTTGGCCGCTGGCTACACCTTC. Translated, it gives CASSLALAAGYTF.

This clone was found a few times. The CDR3 reads CASSKGLPANTGELFF. In DNA form, the CDR3 reads TGTGCCAGCAGCAAAGGACTGCCGGCGAACACCGGGGAGCTGTTTTTT. The chain has TRBV5-4 and TRBJ2-2, with D possibly matching TRBD2 (5 bases). Per germline, CDR1 SGHNT and CDR2 YYREEE (reference sequence). CDR3 length: 16 residues. V shed 4 bases and J shed 0 bases, with 13 bases lying between them.

This clone showed up just a few times. This sequence joins TRBV10-3 and TRBJ2-7; D is ambiguous. V was trimmed by 5 bases and J by 0 bases, leaving 5 bases between them. CDR1 and CDR2 from the germline V gene are ENHRY and SYGVKD. The CDR3 is 12 residues long. CDR3 residues: CAISRTSYEQYF. In DNA form, the CDR3 reads TGTGCCATCAGTCGCACCTCCTACGAGCAGTACTTC.

V is TRBV28 and J is TRBJ1-2, with D hard to call. The CDR3 consists of 12 residues. The V and J ends lost 6 bases and 5 bases respectively, with 10 bases between them. Looked up from germline, CDR1 is MDHEN and CDR2 is SYDVKM. The CDR3 coding sequence is TGTGCCAGCAGACTTCAGGAGTATGGCTACACCTTC. This translates into CASRLQEYGYTF.

This clone has only a few counts. This chain connects TRBV10-3 to TRBJ1-2; D ambiguous. The CDR3 covers 12 residues. Trimming stripped 4 bases from V and 4 bases from J, with 7 bases between. CDR1 ENHRY and CDR2 SYGVKD come from the germline V gene. CDR3 region: CAISGTSYGYTF. Written as DNA, the CDR3 is TGTGCCATCAGTGGCACAAGCTATGGCTACACCTTC.

The chain has TRBV19 and TRBJ2-3, with D perhaps matching TRBD1 (6 bases). V lost 5 bases and J lost 4, with 13 bases in between. Germline lookup yields CDR1 LNHDA and CDR2 SQIVND (reference sequence). This CDR3 contains 14 residues. The CDR3 nucleotides are TGTGCCAGTAGTTCTTCTGGACAGTCAGATACGCAGTATTTT. The encoded protein is CASSSSGQSDTQYF. The full variable domain, its missing parts supplied by reference TRBV19 and TRBJ2-3, is DGGITQSPKYLFRKEGQNVTLSCEQNLNHDAMYWYRQDPGQGLRLIYYSQIVNDFQKGDIAEGYSVSREKKESFPLTVTSAQKNPTAFYLCASSSSGQSDTQYFGPGTRLTVL.

This clone was detected a few times. This chain connects TRBV7-2 to TRBJ1-4, with TRBD1 matching 7 bases. The CDR3 covers 13 residues. CDR1 and CDR2 from the germline V gene are SGHTA and FQGNSA. The trim removed 6 bases at V and 7 bases at J, leaving 5 bases unmatched. CDR3 amino acids: CASRRGQAEKLFF. CDR3 nucleotide sequence: TGTGCCAGCAGGCGCGGACAGGCTGAAAAACTGTTTTTT. Full variable domain (missing parts from reference TRBV7-2 and TRBJ1-4): GAGVSQSPSNKVTEKGKDVELRCDPISGHTALYWYRQSLGQGLEFLIYFQGNSAPDKSGLPSDRFSAERTGGSVSTLTIQRTQQEDSAVYLCASRRGQAEKLFFGSGTQLSVL.

This clone was observed a few times. The chain joins TRBV7-2 to TRBJ2-7; 7 bases fit TRBD2. Losses at the gene ends were 6 bases for V and 0 bases for J; bases not matched to a gene: 5. The CDR3 runs 14 residues. CDR1 is SGHTA and CDR2 is FQGNSA in the germline V gene. The CDR3: CASRSGLGSYEQYF. The DNA for the CDR3 is TGTGCCAGCAGGTCAGGACTAGGCTCCTACGAGCAGTACTTC.

This clone occurred a few times. The chain recombines TRBV28 with TRBJ1-3; maybe TRBD1 (6 bases). Germline assignment: CDR1 MDHEN and CDR2 SYDVKM. Trimming removed 6 bases at V and 0 bases at J, with 12 bases between. The CDR3 is 15 amino acids. The CDR3 sequence: CASSWGTNSGNTIYF. The CDR3 DNA is TGTGCCAGCAGCTGGGGGACAAACTCTGGAAACACCATATATTTT.

The chain combines TRBV4-3 with TRBJ1-5; no definite D call. Germline V CDR1 and CDR2: LGHNA, YSLEER. The CDR3 is made up of 16 amino acids. The ends were cut back, 1 base at V and 0 bases at J, with 10 bases in the middle. Written as DNA, the CDR3 is TGCGCCAGCAGCCAAGGCATTGGTTTTAGCAATCAGCCCCAGCATTTT. Translation gives CASSQGIGFSNQPQHF.

V usage is TRBV29-1 and J usage is TRBJ2-7; D possibly corresponds to TRBD2 (5 bases). The CDR3 is 15 amino acids. CDR1 and CDR2 from the germline V gene are SQVTM and ANQGSEA. Trimming took 2 bases from V and 4 from J, leaving 18 bases between them. The CDR3 nucleotides are TGCAGCGTTGAACGTAACCGGCCCGGGAAGTACGAGCAGTACTTC. Its protein product is CSVERNRPGKYEQYF.

The rearrangement uses TRBV7-3 and TRBJ2-1; D gene ambiguous. The CDR3 totals 15 residues. V lost 4 bases and J 0 bases, leaving 10 bases between the germline ends. The germline V gene has CDR1 SGHTA and CDR2 FQGTGA. The CDR3 is CASSSVAVSYNEQFF. CDR3 nucleotides: TGTGCCAGCAGCTCAGTGGCGGTCTCCTACAATGAGCAGTTCTTC.